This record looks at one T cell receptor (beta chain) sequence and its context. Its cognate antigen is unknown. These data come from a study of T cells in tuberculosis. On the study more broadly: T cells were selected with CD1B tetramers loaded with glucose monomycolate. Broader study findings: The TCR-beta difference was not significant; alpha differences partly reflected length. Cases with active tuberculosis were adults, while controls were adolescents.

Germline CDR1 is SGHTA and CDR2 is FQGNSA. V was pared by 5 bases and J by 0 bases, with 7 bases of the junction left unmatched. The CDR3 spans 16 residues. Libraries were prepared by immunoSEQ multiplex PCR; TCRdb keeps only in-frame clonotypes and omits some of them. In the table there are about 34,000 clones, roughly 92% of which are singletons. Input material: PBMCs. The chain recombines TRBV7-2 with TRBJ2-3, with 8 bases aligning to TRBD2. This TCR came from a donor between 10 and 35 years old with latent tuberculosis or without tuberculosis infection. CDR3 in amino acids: CASSPRTSLSTDTQYF. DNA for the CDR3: TGTGCCAGCAGCCCACGGACTAGCCTCAGCACAGATACGCAGTATTTT. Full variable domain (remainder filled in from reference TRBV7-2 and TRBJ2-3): GAGVSQSPSNKVTEKGKDVELRCDPISGHTALYWYRQSLGQGLEFLIYFQGNSAPDKSGLPSDRFSAERTGGSVSTLTIQRTQQEDSAVYLCASSPRTSLSTDTQYFGPGTRLTVL.